One and the same sample provided the 12 T cell receptor beta chains below, sequenced in a study of regulatory T cells in long-lasting Graves disease (dated by TCRdb to 2020 to 2022). This specimen's time point label, per the study, means: newly diagnosed GD, antithyroid drugs for less than 3 months. For both TCR sequencing and RNA sequencing, RNA was extracted from PBMCs in TRIzol. Libraries came from multiplex PCR. Sequencing was performed on an Illumina HiSeq 4000. To build TCR beta libraries, CDR3 regions were amplified by Arm-PCR using iRepertoire HTBI primers. The public reads were reanalyzed by TCRdb: fastp trimming at Q25, MiXCR alignment, in-frame beta chains only. Each entry merges the rows of one CDR3 protein and shows their most common DNA and genes. The sample contains 400,000 to 500,000 distinct CDR3 sequences, more than 12% of them found a single time. The ten largest clones capture roughly 17% of the sample.

The sample also formed part of further work on T cells in Graves' hyperthyroidism and ophthalmopathy.

The specimen was peripheral blood mononuclear cells (PBMCs), collected at new diagnosis, from a patient treated with antithyroid drugs. The receptors stem from a woman aged 25 to 39 with Graves disease. Donor details come from another sample of the same person, matched by shared clones.

J is TRBJ2-6 and V is TRBV2; D gene uncertain. Trimming stripped 4 bases from V and 2 bases from J, with 6 bases between. Per the germline V gene, CDR1 is SNHLY and CDR2 is FYNNEI. This CDR3 comprises 14 residues. The CDR3 loop reads CASSVSPGANVLTF. The CDR3, as DNA: TGTGCCAGCAGTGTTAGTCCTGGGGCCAACGTCCTGACTTTC.

Concerning this clonotype itself: This may come from a read error, since a much larger clone is one base off. CDR3 DNA sequence: TGTGCCAGCTCACCATGGCAAGCGGGAGGCTACAATGAGCAGTTCTTC. Translated: CASSPWQAGGYNEQFF. The rearrangement joins TRBV18 to TRBJ2-1; TRBD2 matches 9 bases. CDR1 and CDR2 (germline): KGHSH, LQKENI. This CDR3 contains 16 residues. Trimming took 2 bases from V and 3 from J; bases not matched to a gene: 5.

This clonotype occurred many times. The J gene is TRBJ2-1, the V gene TRBV5-1, with TRBD2 identical over 9 bases. The junction had 11 bases not matched to a gene; V was cut back by 4 bases and J by 3 bases. Germline-derived CDR1 and CDR2 are SGHRS and YFSETQ. The CDR3 covers 17 residues. The CDR3 DNA reads as TGCGCCAGCAGCCTTTCAGCCCTGACTAGCGGCTACAATGAGCAGTTCTTC. Translated, it gives CASSLSALTSGYNEQFF.

This clonotype occurred many times. V usage is TRBV24-1 and J usage is TRBJ1-5; D perhaps matches TRBD1 (5 bases). In germline, CDR1 is KGHDR, CDR2 SFDVKD. The CDR3 covers 18 residues. The V gene lost 1 base and the J gene lost 3 bases, with 18 bases spanning the gap. CDR3 bases: TGTGCCACCAGTGATTTCGGGGGGGTCCGCGTACACAATCAGCCCCAGCATTTT. It specifies CATSDFGGVRVHNQPQHF.

This clonotype was seen ten or more times. The chain carries TRBV30 and TRBJ2-1; D is unresolved. V was cut by 5 bases and J by 4 bases, with 12 bases left in between. The CDR3 length is 13 residues. Germline values: CDR1 GTSNPN, CDR2 SVGIG (reference sequence). CDR3 in DNA: TGTGCCTGGGCATGGTCGAATTACAATGAGCAGTTCTTC. This sequence encodes CAWAWSNYNEQFF.

Here the CDR3 reads CATSATGSTDTQYF. The CDR3 DNA is TGTGCCACCAGTGCGACAGGAAGCACAGATACGCAGTATTTT. This chain connects TRBV24-1 to TRBJ2-3; TRBD1 might be the D (6 bases). The CDR3 runs to 14 residues. Trimming took off 5 bases at V and 0 bases at J, with 8 bases between the two ends. CDR1 and CDR2 (germline): KGHDR, SFDVKD.

This clonotype was found a few times. This chain uses TRBV3-1 with TRBJ2-3, with 8 bases fitting TRBD2. Germline CDR1 LGHDT, CDR2 YNNKEL (reference sequence). V lost 4 bases, J lost 7 bases, and 13 bases stayed unmatched. The CDR3 totals 16 residues. CDR3 DNA: TGTGCCAGCAGCCTCGGGACTAGGGGCGTTGGGCATACGCAGTATTTT. Protein sequence: CASSLGTRGVGHTQYF.

The CDR3 here is CASSYWFGLAGASVYEQYF. CDR3 sequence (DNA): TGTGCCAGCAGTTACTGGTTTGGACTAGCGGGGGCAAGTGTCTACGAGCAGTACTTC. The V call is TRBV6-5, the J call TRBJ2-7; TRBD2 matches 13 bases. The germline V gene encodes CDR1 MNHEY and CDR2 SVGAGI. The CDR3 covers 19 residues. V was clipped by 1 base and J by 3 bases; unmatched bases: 12.

In this sample, this clonotype turned up many times. This chain connects TRBV27 to TRBJ1-1; D ambiguous. Trimming cost V 3 bases and J 3 bases, with 8 bases left between them. CDR1 and CDR2 (germline): MNHEY, SMNVEV (reference sequence). The CDR3 runs to 13 residues. The CDR3 loop reads CASSLFGDTEAFF. The DNA for the CDR3 is TGTGCCAGCAGTTTGTTTGGGGACACTGAAGCTTTCTTT.

This clonotype was observed a handful of times. The V gene is TRBV29-1, the J gene TRBJ1-5, with 9 bases that match TRBD1. V was clipped by 6 bases and J by 4 bases; unmatched bases: 4. Looked up from germline, CDR1 is SQVTM and CDR2 is ANQGSEA. The CDR3 length is 13 residues. In DNA form, the CDR3 reads TGCAGCGTCCCTGGACAGGGGAATCAGCCCCAGCATTTT. It yields the protein CSVPGQGNQPQHF.

This clonotype was observed many times. The chain is built from TRBV11-2 and TRBJ1-6; TRBD1 is a possible D gene (5 bases). CDR1 and CDR2 from the germline V gene are SGHAT and FQNNGV. The CDR3 totals 18 residues. V was clipped by 6 bases and J by 14 bases, with 32 bases between them. CDR3 bases: TGTGCCAGCAGAGGATTCCGCCATTCCGGGAGCCTGCGGGGGACCCTCCACTTT. Its protein product is CASRGFRHSGSLRGTLHF.

This clonotype occurred many times. This chain connects TRBV19 to TRBJ1-1, with D unclear. The CDR3 is 12 residues long. Germline CDR1 reads LNHDA; CDR2 reads SQIVND (reference sequence). Trimming stripped 10 bases from V and 7 bases from J, with 16 bases between. The CDR3, as DNA: TGTGCCACCCACCATCTCGGATTTGAAGCTTTCTTT. Its protein product is CATHHLGFEAFF.